Presented here are 5 T cell receptor beta chains from one specimen sequenced in a study of blood T cell repertoires in COVID-19. TCRdb's copy holds only in-frame clones and misses some; the assay was immunoSEQ multiplex PCR. The sample has approximately 210,000 clones, 84% seen once; the top ten hold approximately 8%. Sequenced input: peripheral blood. The receptors here all came from a woman aged 45-59 years with active or convalescent COVID-19.

V gene TRBV18 combines with J gene TRBJ2-1; D possibly corresponds to TRBD2 (6 bases). The ends were cut back, 3 bases at V and 0 bases at J, with 9 bases in the middle. Germline values: CDR1 KGHSH, CDR2 LQKENI. CDR3 length: 15 amino acids. Here the CDR3 DNA reads TGTGCCAGCTCACCTCAGCGGGCCTCCTACAATGAGCAGTTCTTC. It is translated as CASSPQRASYNEQFF.

DNA of the CDR3: TGCGCCAGCAGCCTTGCCCGACAGTTAATGAACACTGAAGCTTTCTTT. Encoded protein: CASSLARQLMNTEAFF. The V and J genes are TRBV4-1 and TRBJ1-1, with D perhaps TRBD1 (5 bases). Germline loops: CDR1 MGHRA, CDR2 YSYEKL. Trimming cost V 4 bases and J 0 bases, with 15 bases left between them. This CDR3 has 16 residues.

The V and J genes are TRBV20-1 and TRBJ1-1, with 7 positions matching TRBD1. In germline, CDR1 is DFQATT, CDR2 SNEGSKA (reference sequence). The CDR3 length is 15 residues. J lost 1 base, V lost 3 bases, and 8 bases had no gene match. Written as DNA, the CDR3 is TGCAGTGCTAGTGGGCCCGGGACAGCGAACACTGAAGCTTTCTTT. Amino acid sequence: CSASGPGTANTEAFF.

The rearrangement uses TRBV2 and TRBJ2-7, with TRBD1 matching over 10 bases. This CDR3 region has 14 residues. CDR1 is SNHLY, CDR2 FYNNEI, per germline. J gave up 3 bases and V 7 bases, and 6 bases lay outside the gene matches. CDR3 bases: TGTGCCAGCAATCCGGGACAGGGGAACTACGAGCAGTACTTC. Its protein product is CASNPGQGNYEQYF.

The chain links TRBV11-2 to TRBJ1-2, with 10 bases fitting TRBD1. The junction had 3 bases not matched to a gene; V was cut back by 5 bases and J by 6 bases. The germline gives CDR1 SGHAT, CDR2 FQNNGV. This CDR3 region has 13 residues. The CDR3: CASSGGQGNGYTF. Here the CDR3 DNA reads TGTGCCAGCAGCGGGGGACAGGGGAATGGCTACACCTTC.